This is a list of T cell receptor beta chains from one sample in a study of cytomegalovirus exposure and HLA in healthy donors. The repertoire was sequenced with immunoSEQ multiplex PCR; TCRdb's copy has only in-frame clones and lacks some. The table records about 160,000 clones, over 80% of them present only once. The sample comprised PBMCs. These receptors were obtained from a boy aged 2 to 10 in good health and CMV-seronegative. Both conserved end residues are part of each CDR3. The D gene is left open where the match is weak. Clone size is stated in some rows and not others, as once, few, many or a class when expanded.

clone_size d_call j_call v_call cdr3_nt cdr3_aa
. . TRBJ2-1 TRBV7-9 TGTGCCAGCCGCCATGCCCATAGCTCCTACAATGAGCAGTTCTTC CASRHAHSSYNEQFF
. TRBD2 TRBJ2-3 TRBV23-1 TGCGCCAGCAGTCATGGAAAACCCGGGACTAGCGGGAGGGTAAGGACAGATACGCAGTATTTT CASSHGKPGTSGRVRTDTQYF
. TRBD2 TRBJ2-2 TRBV11-2 TGTGCCAGCAGCTTATCTAGCGGGAGGGCCTGGGGGGAGCTGTTTTTT CASSLSSGRAWGELFF
. . TRBJ2-1 TRBV5-8 TGTGCCAGCAGCTTTTGGCCCTACAATGAGCAGTTCTTC CASSFWPYNEQFF
few TRBD1 TRBJ1-5 TRBV7-2 TGTGCCAGCAGCTTATACAGGGGCCGAGGGCCCCAGCATTTT CASSLYRGRGPQHF
. TRBD2 TRBJ2-1 TRBV10-3 TGTGCCATCAGTGATGAAGCGGGAGTGGCCCATGAGCAGTTCTTC CAISDEAGVAHEQFF
. . TRBJ1-5 TRBV19 TGTGCCAGTAACCCGTGGGGAGAGGGACAGCCCCAGCATTTT CASNPWGEGQPQHF
. TRBD1 TRBJ2-5 TRBV12-5 TGTGCTAGTGCTGAAGCCGGGACAGGGGGCTCGGAGACCCAGTACTTC CASAEAGTGGSETQYF
. . TRBJ2-1 TRBV15 TGTGCCACCAGCCGGGAGACGTACAATGAGCAGTTCTTC CATSRETYNEQFF
. . TRBJ1-2 TRBV27 TGTGCCAGCAGTCCGCCGCGGAGTAACTATGGCTACACCTTC CASSPPRSNYGYTF
. . TRBJ1-2 TRBV5-4 TGTGCCAGCAGCTTGACAGGGCCCAGGGGCTATGGCTACATCTTC CASSLTGPRGYGYIF
. TRBD2 TRBJ2-5 TRBV7-7 TGTGCTAGCAGCTCACCGGGACTAGCCGCGGAGACCCAGTACTTC CASSSPGLAAETQYF
. . TRBJ2-3 TRBV30 TGTGCCTGGAGTGTACAATTATCGGGAGATACGCAGTATTTT CAWSVQLSGDTQYF
. . TRBJ2-3 TRBV10-1 TGCGCCAGCAGTGAGTCAGGGGCCGAGGCAGATACGCAGTATTTT CASSESGAEADTQYF
. . TRBJ2-1 TRBV27 TGTGCCAGCAGTTTGACGGCCAGGGGCTCCTACAATGAGCAGTTCTTC CASSLTARGSYNEQFF
. TRBD1 TRBJ2-2 TRBV30 TGTGCCTGGAGTGGACAGGGATCGGTAGACACCGGGGAGCTGTTTTTT CAWSGQGSVDTGELFF
. TRBD1 TRBJ1-4 TRBV6-5 TGTGCCAGCAGTTACCTACAGGGGGGAAAACTGTTTTTT CASSYLQGGKLFF
. TRBD2 TRBJ2-2 TRBV27 TGTGCCAGCAGTCCTCTAGCGGGGGGGCGGGAGCTGTTTTTT CASSPLAGGRELFF
. . TRBJ2-5 TRBV20-1 TGCAGTGCCCCACAAGAGACCCAGTACTTC CSAPQETQYF
. . TRBJ2-5 TRBV7-2 TGTGCCAGCAGCTTTGGGGGGGCCCGAGAGACCCAGTACTTC CASSFGGARETQYF
. . TRBJ2-2 TRBV6-1 TGTGCCAGCCCGTATAAACTTTCTACAGGGTGGGAGCTGTTTTTT CASPYKLSTGWELFF
. . TRBJ1-2 TRBV19 TGTGCCAGTAGTATCGGGCCGACAGCCTCCTATGGCTACACCTTC CASSIGPTASYGYTF
. . TRBJ2-1 TRBV5-1 TGCGCCAGCAGCAAGATAGGGGCTTCCTACAATGAGCAGTTCTTC CASSKIGASYNEQFF
. TRBD2 TRBJ2-5 TRBV7-2 TGTGCCAGCAGTTCTAGCGGGGACCAAGAGACCCAGTACTTC CASSSSGDQETQYF
. TRBD2 TRBJ2-2 TRBV5-1 TGCGCCAGCAGCCCAGGGACTAGCGGGACCGGGGAGCTGTTTTTT CASSPGTSGTGELFF
. . TRBJ1-6 TRBV30 TGTGCCTGGAGTCGGGGAGAGGTATCCTATAATTCACCCCTCCACTTT CAWSRGEVSYNSPLHF
. TRBD1 TRBJ2-1 TRBV5-4 TGTGCCAGCAGCTTGGCGGGGACAGGCAACAATGAGCAGTTCTTC CASSLAGTGNNEQFF
. TRBD1 TRBJ1-3 TRBV4-2 TGTGCCAGCAGCCAAGGAGGGGGCCTCTCTGGAAACACCATATATTTT CASSQGGGLSGNTIYF
once TRBD1 TRBJ1-2 TRBV29-1 TGCAGCGATATGACAGGGGCCTATGGCTACACCTTC CSDMTGAYGYTF
once . TRBJ1-2 TRBV19 TGTGCCAGTAGTATACAGGGTAATTATGGCTACACCTTC CASSIQGNYGYTF
. . TRBJ2-7 TRBV6-1 TGTGCCAGCAGTGAAGCGGTGCAGGGCAACGAGCAGTACTTC CASSEAVQGNEQYF
. . TRBJ1-2 TRBV9 TGTGCCAGCAGCGTAGCTACGGAAGGGACTGGAGGCTACACCTTC CASSVATEGTGGYTF
. . TRBJ2-1 TRBV9 TGTGCCAGCACGCCACTACCTAGGCGCAATGAGCAGTTCTTC CASTPLPRRNEQFF
. . TRBJ2-3 TRBV29-1 TGCAGCGTTGAAACGGTCGGAGGGAGCACAGATACGCAGTATTTT CSVETVGGSTDTQYF
. . TRBJ1-1 TRBV7-2 TGTGCCAGCAGCCTGGGGGCTCCGAACACTGAAGCTTTCTTT CASSLGAPNTEAFF
. . TRBJ2-7 TRBV28 TGTGCCAGCAGTTTTCCGGCAGGTGGGCGAGGGTACTACGAGCAGTACTTC CASSFPAGGRGYYEQYF
. TRBD2 TRBJ2-5 TRBV7-2 TGTGCCAGCAGCTTCCGGGTTAGCGGGGAGACCCAGTACTTC CASSFRVSGETQYF
. . TRBJ1-1 TRBV6-1 TGTGCCAGCAGTGAACATACCCCAGAAGTTAACACTGAAGCTTTCTTT CASSEHTPEVNTEAFF
. . TRBJ2-1 TRBV7-9 TGTGCCAGCAGCTTAGCGCTACTTAGCTCCTACAATGAGCAGTTCTTC CASSLALLSSYNEQFF
. TRBD1 TRBJ1-1 TRBV29-1 TGCAGCGCCACCGGGACAGGGCAGGGGGCTGAAGCTTTCTTT CSATGTGQGAEAFF
. TRBD2 TRBJ2-7 TRBV27 TGTGCCAGCAGTTTATTAGCGGGAGTCAACGAGCAGTACTTC CASSLLAGVNEQYF
. . TRBJ1-2 TRBV19 TGTGCCAGTAGTATAGTTCGCCGGGGTTTTGAGTATGGCTACACCTTC CASSIVRRGFEYGYTF
once . TRBJ2-2 TRBV4-3 TGCGCCAGCAGCCCATGGACTACAAGCGGGGAGCTGTTTTTT CASSPWTTSGELFF
. . TRBJ1-3 TRBV7-2 TGTGCCAGCAGCTTCGCGGGGACCACTGGAAACACCATATATTTT CASSFAGTTGNTIYF
. TRBD1 TRBJ2-7 TRBV25-1 TGTGCCAGCAGGGGACAGGGGTACTACGAGCAGTACTTC CASRGQGYYEQYF
. TRBD2 TRBJ2-1 TRBV4-1 TGCGCCAGCAGCCAACCCCCCAAAATTACTAGCGGGAGGGCCTATGGCAATGAGCAGTTCTTC CASSQPPKITSGRAYGNEQFF
. . TRBJ1-2 TRBV27 TGTGCCAGCAGTCCCCGGACAGAAAGTAACTATGGCTACACCTTC CASSPRTESNYGYTF
. . TRBJ1-3 TRBV18 TGTGCCAGCTCACCAAGGGGTAAGGGAAACACCATATATTTT CASSPRGKGNTIYF
. . TRBJ1-1 TRBV19 TGTGCCAGTAGTTTACAGGTGGACACTGAAGCTTTCTTT CASSLQVDTEAFF
. . TRBJ2-3 TRBV7-9 TGTGCCAGCAGCTTAAGCCTGTCTGCAGATACGCAGTATTTT CASSLSLSADTQYF
. TRBD2 TRBJ2-3 TRBV7-9 TGTGCCAGCGGACTAGCGGGAGTAGGGAATACGCAGTATTTT CASGLAGVGNTQYF